The 2 T cell receptor beta chains reported below all come from one sample, sequenced in a study of T cell responses to AZD1222 COVID-19 vaccine. Profiling relied on immunoSEQ multiplex PCR, and the TCRdb table lists in-frame clones only, not all of them. The table shows over 100,000 clones, with around 87% occurring only once. The sample was peripheral blood, taken on day 0 of AZD1222 vaccination. The receptors here all came from an adult in good health.

The chain uses TRBV28 and TRBJ1-1; D may be TRBD1 (5 bases). The V gene's germline CDR1 is MDHEN and CDR2 SYDVKM. The V end lost 3 bases, the J end lost 5 bases, and 13 bases lay between the germline ends. There are 14 residues in the CDR3. The DNA of the CDR3 is TGTGCCAGCAGTTTCGCCCCCCGGGGGACTGAAGCTTTCTTT. Translation gives CASSFAPRGTEAFF. Supplemented by reference TRBV28 and TRBJ1-1, the full variable domain reads DVKVTQSSRYLVKRTGEKVFLECVQDMDHENMFWYRQDPGLGLRLIYFSYDVKMKEKGDIPEGYSVSREKKERFSLILESASTNQTSMYLCASSFAPRGTEAFFGQGTRLTVV.

The CDR3, as DNA: TGTGCCAGCAGCCCATCTCAGGGACAGGGGGCTTACTATGGCTACACCTTC. It is translated as CASSPSQGQGAYYGYTF. V usage is TRBV7-2 and J usage is TRBJ1-2; TRBD1 aligns across 12 bases. V trimming: 5 bases; J trimming: 3 bases; junction bases outside the gene matches: 10. CDR1 and CDR2 (germline): SGHTA, FQGNSA. The CDR3 covers 17 residues.